This T cell receptor (beta chain) was profiled in a study of shared clonotypes between healthy human individuals. Broader study findings: Naive CD4 clonotype sharing across several donors was about 5%.

TCRdb keeps only in-frame clones here, not all; method: immunoSEQ multiplex PCR. The sample lists about 2.3 million clones; just over 90% were seen once. Details on this clone: Its antigen remains unidentified. The sample contains more than one DNA sequence encoding this CDR3.

The CDR3 is 11 residues long. Trimming shortened V by 0 bases and J by 8 bases, and 7 bases separated the two germline ends. Germline V gene sequence: CDR1 DFQATT, CDR2 SNEGSKA (reference sequence). The sequencing input was naive CD4+ T cells from PBMCs. Subset defined: CD45RA+ positively selected. The sequence came from a man between 18 and 35 years old in good health. Some clones in this sample may be carry-over from other donors' samples. The gene calls are TRBV20-1 and TRBJ1-1, with a possible D match to TRBD1 (6 bases). CDR3 loop: CSARDRGEAFF. Here the CDR3 DNA reads TGCAGTGCTAGAGACAGGGGAGAAGCTTTCTTT.